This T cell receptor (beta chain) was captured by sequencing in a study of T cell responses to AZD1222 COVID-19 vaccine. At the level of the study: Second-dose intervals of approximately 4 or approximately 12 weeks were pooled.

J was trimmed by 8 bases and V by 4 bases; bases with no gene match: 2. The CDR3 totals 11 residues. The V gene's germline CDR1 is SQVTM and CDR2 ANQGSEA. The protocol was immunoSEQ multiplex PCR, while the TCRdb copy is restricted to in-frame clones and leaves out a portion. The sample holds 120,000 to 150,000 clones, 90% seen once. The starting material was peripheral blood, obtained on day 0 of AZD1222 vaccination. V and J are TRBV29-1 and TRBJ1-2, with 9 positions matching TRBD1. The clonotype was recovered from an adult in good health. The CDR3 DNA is TGCAGCGTTGCGGGACAGGGAGGCTACACCTTC. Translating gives CSVAGQGGYTF. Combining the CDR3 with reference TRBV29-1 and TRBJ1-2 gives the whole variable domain SAVISQKPSRDICQRGTSLTIQCQVDSQVTMMFWYRQQPGQSLTLIATANQGSEATYESGFVIDKFPISRPNLTFSTLTVSNMSPEDSSIYLCSVAGQGGYTFGSGTRLTVV.